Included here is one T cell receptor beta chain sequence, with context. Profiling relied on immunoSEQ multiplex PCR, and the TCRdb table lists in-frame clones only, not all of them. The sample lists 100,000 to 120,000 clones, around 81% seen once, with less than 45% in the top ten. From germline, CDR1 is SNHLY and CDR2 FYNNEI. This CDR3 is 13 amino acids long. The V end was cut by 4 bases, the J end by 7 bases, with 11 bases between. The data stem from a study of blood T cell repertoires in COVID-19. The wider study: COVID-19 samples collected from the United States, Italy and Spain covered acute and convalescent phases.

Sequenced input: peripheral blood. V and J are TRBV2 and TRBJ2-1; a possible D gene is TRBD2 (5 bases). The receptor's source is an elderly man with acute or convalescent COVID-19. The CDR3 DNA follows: TGTGCCAGCAGTGTATGGGAGTATAATGAGCAGTTCTTC. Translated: CASSVWEYNEQFF.